This T cell receptor beta chain is drawn from a study of blood T cells in healthy people across ages. Sample-barcoded 5' priming and a J-beta primer mix drove a second PCR of roughly 7 to 11 cycles. TCRdb itself ran the 5' RACE reads through MiXCR, one entry per CDR3 protein. Altogether fewer than 650,000 distinct CDR3 sequences are present, about 27% being singletons, with the ten largest covering approximately 3.6%. CDR3 length: 14 residues. Trimming left V 5 bases short and J 4 bases short, with 14 bases between. Per the germline V gene, CDR1 is SGHVS and CDR2 is FQNEAQ. Many counts were recorded for this clonotype. These same records also appear under a second study, on T cells of mothers and their children.

This TCR was recovered from a boy aged 2-15 years in good health. The sequencing sample was made of blood. The gene calls are TRBV7-8 and TRBJ2-5; perhaps TRBD2 as D (5 bases). The CDR3: CASSTGPAAETQYF. The CDR3 DNA follows: TGTGCCAGCAGCACCGGCCCAGCGGCAGAGACCCAGTACTTC.